This TCR beta chain was recorded in a study of blood T cell repertoires in COVID-19. On the study more broadly: The origin of the acute and convalescent COVID-19 samples was the United States, Italy and Spain. T cells, B-cell-depleted T cells, or PBMCs supplied cDNA or gDNA.

Deletions cut 5 bases from V and 8 bases from J, with 16 bases between. The germline CDR1 and CDR2 sequences are SEHNR and FQNEAQ (reference sequence). This CDR3 region has 14 residues. Libraries were prepared by immunoSEQ multiplex PCR; TCRdb keeps only in-frame clonotypes and omits some of them. The table has about 390,000 clones, 87% seen once. Self-reported history from a screening survey and questionnaire set each donor's cohort. Cohort 3 recovery required two negative PCRs, clearance, or symptom resolution. This clonotype was obtained from a woman in her forties or fifties who had recovered from COVID-19. Specimen: PBMCs or T cells enriched from blood (not recorded which). This sequence joins TRBV7-9 and TRBJ2-1; D might be TRBD1 (5 bases). The CDR3 spells CASSRPVQGDEQFF. The CDR3 DNA is TGTGCCAGCAGCCGACCGGTCCAAGGGGATGAGCAGTTCTTC.